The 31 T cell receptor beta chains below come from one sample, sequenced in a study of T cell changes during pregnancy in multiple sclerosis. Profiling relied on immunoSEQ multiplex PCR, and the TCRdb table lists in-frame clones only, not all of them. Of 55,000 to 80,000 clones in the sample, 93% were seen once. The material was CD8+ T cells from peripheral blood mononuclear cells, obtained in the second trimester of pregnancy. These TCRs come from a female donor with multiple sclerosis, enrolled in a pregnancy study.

For the CDR3, the DNA is TGCGCCAGCAGCCGGACACAGGGGGCTGGGGAGCTGTTTTTT. Translated: CASSRTQGAGELFF. The J gene is TRBJ2-2, the V gene TRBV5-1, with 9 bases lining up with TRBD1. The CDR3 runs to 14 residues. V was clipped by 4 bases and J by 8 bases; unmatched bases: 6. The V gene's germline CDR1 is SGHRS and CDR2 YFSETQ.

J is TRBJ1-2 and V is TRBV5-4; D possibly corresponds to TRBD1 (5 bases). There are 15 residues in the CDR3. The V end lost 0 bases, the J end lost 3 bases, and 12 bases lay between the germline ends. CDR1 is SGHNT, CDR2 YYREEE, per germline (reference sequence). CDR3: CASSLGGGEYYGYTF. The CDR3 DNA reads TGTGCCAGCAGCTTGGGCGGGGGGGAGTACTATGGCTACACCTTC.

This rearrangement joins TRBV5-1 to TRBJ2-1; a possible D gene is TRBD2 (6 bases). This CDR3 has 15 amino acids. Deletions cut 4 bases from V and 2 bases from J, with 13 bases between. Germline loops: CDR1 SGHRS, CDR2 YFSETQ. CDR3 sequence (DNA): TGCGCCAGCAGCGGAGTAGCGGTACCCTACAATGAGCAGTTCTTC. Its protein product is CASSGVAVPYNEQFF.

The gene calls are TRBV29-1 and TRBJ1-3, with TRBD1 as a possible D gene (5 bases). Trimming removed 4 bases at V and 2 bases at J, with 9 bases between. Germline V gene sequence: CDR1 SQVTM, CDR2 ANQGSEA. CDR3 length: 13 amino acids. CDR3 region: CSVVQAPGNTIYF. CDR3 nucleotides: TGCAGCGTTGTACAGGCCCCTGGAAACACCATATATTTT.

CDR3 residues: CASSRSFGQGNLYEQYF. CDR3 coding DNA: TGTGCCAGCAGCCGCTCCTTTGGACAGGGCAATCTCTACGAGCAGTACTTC. The chain combines TRBV5-4 with TRBJ2-7; 8 positions match TRBD1. This CDR3 is built from 17 residues. The germline CDR1 and CDR2 sequences are SGHNT and YYREEE (reference sequence). With V trimmed by 4 bases and J by 3 bases, 15 bases remained unmatched. Using reference TRBV5-4 and TRBJ2-7 for the parts outside the CDR3, the full variable domain is ETGVTQSPTHLIKTRGQQVTLRCSSQSGHNTVSWYQQALGQGPQFIFQYYREEENGRGNFPPRFSGLQFPNYSSELNVNALELDDSALYLCASSRSFGQGNLYEQYFGPGTRLTVT.

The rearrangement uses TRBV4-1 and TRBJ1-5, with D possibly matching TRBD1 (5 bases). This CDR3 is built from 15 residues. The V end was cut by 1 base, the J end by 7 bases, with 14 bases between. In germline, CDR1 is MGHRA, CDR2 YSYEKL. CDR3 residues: CASSQVMRGGQPQHF. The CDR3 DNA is TGCGCCAGCAGCCAAGTTATGAGGGGAGGACAGCCCCAGCATTTT.

DNA of the CDR3: TGTGCCAGCAGCTTCCGGGGTTCTGAAGCTTTCTTT. Amino acids: CASSFRGSEAFF. The chain links TRBV7-2 to TRBJ1-1; D unresolved. V shed 3 bases and J shed 6 bases, with 8 bases lying between them. Germline CDR1 and CDR2: SGHTA and FQGNSA. The CDR3 sequence is 12 residues long.

This CDR3 reads CASSLGQSYEQYF. DNA for the CDR3: TGTGCCAGCAGCTTAGGTCAGTCCTACGAGCAGTACTTC. The chain has TRBV13 and TRBJ2-7; D uncertain. With 0 bases removed from V and 1 base from J, the gap between germline ends came to 4 bases. CDR3 length: 13 residues. In germline, CDR1 is PRHDT, CDR2 FYEKMQ (reference sequence).

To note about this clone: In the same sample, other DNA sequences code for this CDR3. The CDR3 coding sequence is TGCGCCAGCAGCTTAGGGACAGGGGCCTACGAGCAGTACTTC. Translation: CASSLGTGAYEQYF. The V gene is TRBV5-1, the J gene TRBJ2-5; TRBD1 matches at 10 bases. The J call is uncertain, as TRBJ2-7 better fits the DNA end. The CDR3 loop spans 14 amino acids. Germline loops: CDR1 SGHRS, CDR2 YFSETQ.

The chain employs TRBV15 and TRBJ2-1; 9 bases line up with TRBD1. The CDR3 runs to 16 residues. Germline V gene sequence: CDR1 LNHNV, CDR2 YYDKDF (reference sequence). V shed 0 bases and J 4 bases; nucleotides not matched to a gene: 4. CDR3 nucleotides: TGTGCCACCAGCAGAGAGGGACAGGGTGCGTACAATGAGCAGTTCTTC. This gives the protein CATSREGQGAYNEQFF.

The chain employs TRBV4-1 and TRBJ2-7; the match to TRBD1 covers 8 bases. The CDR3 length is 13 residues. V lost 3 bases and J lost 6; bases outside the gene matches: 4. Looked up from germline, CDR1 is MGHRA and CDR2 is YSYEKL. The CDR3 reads CASSQRTGLEQYF. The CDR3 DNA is TGCGCCAGCAGCCAGAGGACAGGGCTCGAGCAGTACTTC.

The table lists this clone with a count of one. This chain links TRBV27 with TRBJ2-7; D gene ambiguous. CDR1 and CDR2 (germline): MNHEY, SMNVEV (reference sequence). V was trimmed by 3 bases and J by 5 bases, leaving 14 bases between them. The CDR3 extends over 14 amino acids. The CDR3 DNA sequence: TGTGCCAGCAGTTTTACACTGCGTGCGGACGAGCAGTACTTC. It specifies CASSFTLRADEQYF.

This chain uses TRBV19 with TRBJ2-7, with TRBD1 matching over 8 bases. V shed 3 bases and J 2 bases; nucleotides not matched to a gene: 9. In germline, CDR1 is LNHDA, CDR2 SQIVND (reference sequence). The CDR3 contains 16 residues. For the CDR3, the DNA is TGTGCCAGTAGTATGGACACAGGGGGTGAACCCTACGAGCAGTACTTC. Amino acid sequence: CASSMDTGGEPYEQYF.

CDR3 amino acids: CASSVGDKSADTQYF. The CDR3 DNA sequence: TGTGCCAGCAGCGTTGGGGACAAATCGGCAGATACGCAGTATTTT. The chain combines TRBV9 with TRBJ2-3; TRBD1 is a possible D gene (6 bases). The length of the CDR3 is 15 residues. V was trimmed by 2 bases and J by 4 bases, leaving 14 bases between them. Per germline, CDR1 SGDLS and CDR2 YYNGEE.

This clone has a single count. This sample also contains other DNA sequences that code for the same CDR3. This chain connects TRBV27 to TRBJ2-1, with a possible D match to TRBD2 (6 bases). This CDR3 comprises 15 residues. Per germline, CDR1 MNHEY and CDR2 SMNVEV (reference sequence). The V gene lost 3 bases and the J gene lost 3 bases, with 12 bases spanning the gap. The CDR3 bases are TGTGCCAGCAGTTTGGGGGGAGTGGGCTACAATGAGCAGTTCTTC. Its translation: CASSLGGVGYNEQFF.

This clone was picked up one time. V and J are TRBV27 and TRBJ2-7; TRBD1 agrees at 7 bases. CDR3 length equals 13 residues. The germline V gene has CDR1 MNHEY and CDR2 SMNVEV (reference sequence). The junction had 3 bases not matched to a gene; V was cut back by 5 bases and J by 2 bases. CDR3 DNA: TGTGCCAGCAGTCTCGGGACAGCCTACGAGCAGTACTTC. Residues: CASSLGTAYEQYF.

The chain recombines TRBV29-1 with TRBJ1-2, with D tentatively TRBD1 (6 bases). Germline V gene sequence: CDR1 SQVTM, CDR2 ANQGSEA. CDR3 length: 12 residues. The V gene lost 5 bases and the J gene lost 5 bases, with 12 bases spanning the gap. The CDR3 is CSVRTAEYGYTF. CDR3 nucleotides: TGCAGCGTTCGGACAGCCGAATATGGCTACACCTTC.

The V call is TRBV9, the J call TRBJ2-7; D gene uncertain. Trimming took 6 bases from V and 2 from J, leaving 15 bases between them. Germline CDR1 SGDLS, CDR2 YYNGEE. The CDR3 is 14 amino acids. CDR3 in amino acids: CASTPGDEAYEQYF. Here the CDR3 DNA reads TGTGCCAGCACCCCTGGCGACGAGGCCTACGAGCAGTACTTC.

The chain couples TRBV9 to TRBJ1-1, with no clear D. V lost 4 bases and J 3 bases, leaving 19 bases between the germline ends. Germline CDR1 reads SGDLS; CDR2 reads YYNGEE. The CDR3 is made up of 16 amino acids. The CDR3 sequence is CASSRGVTTADTEAFF. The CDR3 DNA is TGTGCCAGCAGCCGGGGAGTGACCACAGCGGACACTGAAGCTTTCTTT.

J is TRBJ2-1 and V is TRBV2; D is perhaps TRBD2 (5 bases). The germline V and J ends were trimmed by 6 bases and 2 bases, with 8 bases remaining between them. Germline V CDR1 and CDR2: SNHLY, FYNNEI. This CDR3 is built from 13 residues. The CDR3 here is CASSPEAYNEQFF. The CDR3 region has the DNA TGTGCCAGCAGCCCGGAGGCCTACAATGAGCAGTTCTTC.

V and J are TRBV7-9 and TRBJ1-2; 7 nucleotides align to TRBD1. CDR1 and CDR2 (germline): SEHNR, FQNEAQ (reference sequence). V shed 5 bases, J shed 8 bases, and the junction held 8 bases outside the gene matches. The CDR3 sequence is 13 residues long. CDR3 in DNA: TGTGCCAGCAGCCCCGGGACAGCCGGGGGCTACACCTTC. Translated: CASSPGTAGGYTF.

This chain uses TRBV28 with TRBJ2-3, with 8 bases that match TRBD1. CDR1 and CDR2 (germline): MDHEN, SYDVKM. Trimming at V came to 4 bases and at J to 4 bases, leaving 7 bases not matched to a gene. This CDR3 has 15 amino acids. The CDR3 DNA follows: TGTGCCAGCAGTTACCAGGGGGCGCGGGCAGATACGCAGTATTTT. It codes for CASSYQGARADTQYF. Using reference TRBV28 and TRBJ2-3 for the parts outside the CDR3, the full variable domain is DVKVTQSSRYLVKRTGEKVFLECVQDMDHENMFWYRQDPGLGLRLIYFSYDVKMKEKGDIPEGYSVSREKKERFSLILESASTNQTSMYLCASSYQGARADTQYFGPGTRLTVL.

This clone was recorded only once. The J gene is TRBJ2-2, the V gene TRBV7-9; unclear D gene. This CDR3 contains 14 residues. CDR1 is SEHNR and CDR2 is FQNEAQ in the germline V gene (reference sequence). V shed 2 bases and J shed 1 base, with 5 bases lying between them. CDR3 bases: TGTGCCAGCAGCTTACCACAGAACACCGGGGAGCTGTTTTTT. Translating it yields CASSLPQNTGELFF. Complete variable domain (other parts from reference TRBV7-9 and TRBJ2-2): DTGVSQNPRHKITKRGQNVTFRCDPISEHNRLYWYRQTLGQGPEFLTYFQNEAQLEKSRLLSDRFSAERPKGSFSTLEIQRTEQGDSAMYLCASSLPQNTGELFFGEGSRLTVL.

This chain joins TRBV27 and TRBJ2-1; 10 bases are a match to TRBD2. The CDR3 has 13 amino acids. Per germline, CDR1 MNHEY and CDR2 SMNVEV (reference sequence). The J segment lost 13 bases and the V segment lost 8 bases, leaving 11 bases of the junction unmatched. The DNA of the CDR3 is TGTGCCAGCGGACGGGCTAGCGGGAGCCTTCAGTTCTTC. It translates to CASGRASGSLQFF.

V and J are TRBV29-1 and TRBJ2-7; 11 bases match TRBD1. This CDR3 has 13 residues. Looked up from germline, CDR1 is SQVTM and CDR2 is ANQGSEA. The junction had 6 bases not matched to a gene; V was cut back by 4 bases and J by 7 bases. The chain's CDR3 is CSVVGQGAGEQYF. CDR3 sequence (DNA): TGCAGCGTTGTTGGACAGGGGGCGGGAGAGCAGTACTTC.

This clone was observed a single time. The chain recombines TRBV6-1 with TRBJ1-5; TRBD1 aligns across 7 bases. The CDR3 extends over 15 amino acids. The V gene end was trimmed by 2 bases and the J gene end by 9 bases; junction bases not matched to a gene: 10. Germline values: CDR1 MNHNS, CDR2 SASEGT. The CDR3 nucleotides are TGTGCCAGCAGTGAATCCCTTGACAGGGATTGGCCCCAGCATTTT. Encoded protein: CASSESLDRDWPQHF.

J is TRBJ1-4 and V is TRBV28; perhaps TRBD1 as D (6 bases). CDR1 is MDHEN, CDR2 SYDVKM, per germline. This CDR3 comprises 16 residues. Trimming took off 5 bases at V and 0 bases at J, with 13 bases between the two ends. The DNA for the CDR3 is TGTGCCAGCAGTCTATTACAGGGTGCAACTAATGAAAAACTGTTTTTT. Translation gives CASSLLQGATNEKLFF. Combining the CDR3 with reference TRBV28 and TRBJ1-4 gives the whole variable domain DVKVTQSSRYLVKRTGEKVFLECVQDMDHENMFWYRQDPGLGLRLIYFSYDVKMKEKGDIPEGYSVSREKKERFSLILESASTNQTSMYLCASSLLQGATNEKLFFGSGTQLSVL.

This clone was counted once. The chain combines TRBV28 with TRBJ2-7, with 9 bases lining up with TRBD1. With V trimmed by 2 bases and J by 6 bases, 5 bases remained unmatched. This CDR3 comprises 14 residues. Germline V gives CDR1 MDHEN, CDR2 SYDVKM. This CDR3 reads CASSLGTGFLEQYF. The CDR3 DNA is TGTGCCAGCAGTTTAGGGACAGGGTTCCTCGAGCAGTACTTC. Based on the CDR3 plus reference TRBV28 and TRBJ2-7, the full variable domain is DVKVTQSSRYLVKRTGEKVFLECVQDMDHENMFWYRQDPGLGLRLIYFSYDVKMKEKGDIPEGYSVSREKKERFSLILESASTNQTSMYLCASSLGTGFLEQYFGPGTRLTVT.

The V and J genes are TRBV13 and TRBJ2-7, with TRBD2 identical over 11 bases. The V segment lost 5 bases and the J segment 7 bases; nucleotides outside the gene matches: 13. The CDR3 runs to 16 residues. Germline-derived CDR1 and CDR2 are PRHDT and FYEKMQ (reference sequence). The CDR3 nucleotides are TGTGCCAGCAGCCAAAGGGGGGAACTAGCGGGAGATGAGCAGTACTTC. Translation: CASSQRGELAGDEQYF.

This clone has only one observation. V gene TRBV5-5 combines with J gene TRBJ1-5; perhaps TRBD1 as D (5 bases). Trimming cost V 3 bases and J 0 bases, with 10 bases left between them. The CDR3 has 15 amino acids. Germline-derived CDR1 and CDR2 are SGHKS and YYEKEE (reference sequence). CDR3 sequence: CASSWGGNSNQPQHF. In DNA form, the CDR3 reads TGTGCCAGCAGCTGGGGGGGTAATAGCAATCAGCCCCAGCATTTT.

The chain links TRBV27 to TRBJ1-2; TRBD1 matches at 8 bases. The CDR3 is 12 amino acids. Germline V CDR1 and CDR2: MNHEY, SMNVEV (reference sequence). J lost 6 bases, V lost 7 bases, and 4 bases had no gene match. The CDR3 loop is CASKTGGNGYTF. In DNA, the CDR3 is TGTGCCAGCAAAACAGGGGGGAATGGCTACACCTTC.